This T cell receptor beta chain was recovered during a study of regulatory T cells in long-lasting Graves disease. Study summary: Graves' disease counted as persistent after over 5 years of antithyroid drugs with positive TSH receptor antibodies.

This clonotype was seen many times. Building the TCR beta libraries relied on iRepertoire HTBI primers, and CDR3 regions underwent Arm-PCR. TCRdb recomputed calls from the multiplex PCR reads with MiXCR, one row per CDR3 protein. Among about 460,000 distinct CDR3 sequences listed, under 25% were seen once. The time point: persistent/refractory GD, antithyroid drugs over 5 years with positive TRAb. Researchers made the TCR library from RNA that was extracted from PBMCs. V lost 3 bases to trimming and J lost 5 bases; unmatched junction nucleotides: 6. This CDR3 is 15 amino acids long. Sequencing was performed on peripheral blood mononuclear cells (PBMCs), taken when the disease was refractory, from a patient treated with antithyroid drugs. This chain connects TRBV12-3 or TRBV12-4 to TRBJ1-5, with 8 bases aligning to TRBD1. The receptor was isolated from a female donor with Graves disease. CDR3 nucleotide sequence: TGTGCCAGCAGTTTCGGGACAGGACCCTATCAGCCCCAGCATTTT. The encoded protein is CASSFGTGPYQPQHF.